Below, 3 T cell receptor beta chains from the same sample are listed, as sequenced in a study of cytomegalovirus exposure and HLA in healthy donors. The study ran its PCR with 60 Vbeta and 13 Jbeta primers. Method: immunoSEQ multiplex PCR; TCRdb's copy keeps in-frame clones and lacks some. The sample consists of more than 110,000 clones, around four fifths of them appearing once. The sample consisted of PBMCs. Receptor source: a man younger than 45 in good health and CMV-seropositive.

The chain recombines TRBV18 with TRBJ2-5, with TRBD1 matching 9 bases. V lost 2 bases to trimming and J lost 4 bases; unmatched junction nucleotides: 5. This CDR3 has 15 residues. Per germline, CDR1 KGHSH and CDR2 LQKENI. DNA for the CDR3: TGTGCCAGCTCACCAAGGACAGGGGAGGGAGAGACCCAGTACTTC. Its translation is CASSPRTGEGETQYF.

This chain connects TRBV30 to TRBJ2-5; D might be TRBD2 (6 bases). The germline CDR1 and CDR2 sequences are GTSNPN and SVGIG (reference sequence). CDR3 size: 12 residues. V was clipped by 0 bases and J by 10 bases, with 12 bases between them. CDR3 in amino acids: CAWSVVGGSQYF. DNA of the CDR3: TGTGCCTGGAGTGTGGTCGGGGGTAGCCAGTACTTC.

The chain uses TRBV2 and TRBJ2-1, with 9 positions matching TRBD2. V was pared by 8 bases and J by 8 bases, with 13 bases of the junction left unmatched. Germline V gives CDR1 SNHLY, CDR2 FYNNEI. This CDR3 is built from 15 residues. CDR3 nucleotide sequence: TGTGCCAGCGCGGGCTTAGCGGGAGTGGACCATGAGCAGTTCTTC. It yields the protein CASAGLAGVDHEQFF.